This TCR beta chain was retrieved from a study of control samples from healthy donors and cancer patients. The repertoire was sequenced with immunoSEQ multiplex PCR; TCRdb's copy has only in-frame clones and lacks some. Found here are 140,000 or so clones, 89% of them singletons; the top ten hold less than 5.5%. The germline gives CDR1 LGHNA, CDR2 YSLEER. This CDR3 is built from 13 residues. V shed 4 bases and J shed 7 bases, with 14 bases lying between them. This rearrangement joins TRBV4-3 to TRBJ2-7, with D perhaps matching TRBD2 (6 bases). The sample consisted of blood. The sequence derives from a man younger than 40 in good health. The CDR3: CASSRWAGGEQYF. In DNA, the CDR3 is TGCGCCAGCAGCCGGTGGGCCGGAGGGGAGCAGTACTTC.